The 24 T cell receptor beta chains reported below all come from one sample, sequenced in a study of identical twins. TCRdb used MiXCR to reprocess the 5' RACE reads, holding one entry per CDR3 protein. Of roughly 1,500,000 distinct CDR3 sequences in the sample, 25% to 35% are singletons; the top ten hold around 0.3%. Sequenced sample: cord blood. The receptors were gathered from a newborn girl in good health.

With regard to this clonotype: One end of the junction fails to match germline, which may point to a read error. The genes are TRBV7-2 and TRBJ1-6; 10 nucleotides match TRBD1. CDR3 length: 16 amino acids. Germline CDR1 and CDR2: SGHTA and FQGNSA. This CDR3 reads CASSPRGQGTDSPPHF. As DNA, the CDR3 is TGTGCCAGCAGTCCCAGGGGACAGGGGACGGATTCACCCCCCCACTTT.

V gene TRBV30 combines with J gene TRBJ1-1; D call uncertain. The CDR3 totals 12 residues. The ends were cut back, 5 bases at V and 3 bases at J, with 10 bases in the middle. Germline V lookup: CDR1 GTSNPN, CDR2 SVGIG (reference sequence). The CDR3 DNA follows: TGTGCCTGGGTCAGGTGGGACACTGAAGCTTTCTTT. Protein: CAWVRWDTEAFF.

The chain links TRBV6-6 to TRBJ2-5; tentative D call: TRBD2 (6 bases). Trimming took 10 bases from V and 5 from J, leaving 17 bases between them. The CDR3 extends over 13 amino acids. The germline V gene encodes CDR1 MNHNY and CDR2 SVGAGI (reference sequence). The CDR3 loop is CATRTRAGETQYF. CDR3 nucleotide sequence: TGTGCCACACGCACTAGGGCGGGGGAGACCCAGTACTTC.

J is TRBJ2-1 and V is TRBV7-9; TRBD2 aligns across 12 bases. The J call could be wrong; TRBJ2-7 is a better fit for the DNA end. CDR3 length: 16 residues. The germline CDR1 and CDR2 sequences are SEHNR and FQNEAQ (reference sequence). Here the CDR3 reads CASSLRTSGVYNEQYF. CDR3 sequence (DNA): TGTGCCAGCAGCCTTAGGACTAGCGGGGTCTACAATGAGCAGTACTTC.

Concerning this clonotype: Since a much larger clone is just one base distant, this may be a read error. The chain joins TRBV11-2 to TRBJ2-5; tentatively, D is TRBD1 (6 bases). In germline, CDR1 is SGHAT, CDR2 FQNNGV. The CDR3 is 17 residues long. Between the trimmed V and J ends, which lost 1 base and 11 bases, there was a span of 26 bases. The CDR3 nucleotides are TGTGCCAGCAGCTTAGTGAGGGACAAAAAAAAATCCTACGGGCAGTACTTC. Protein: CASSLVRDKKKSYGQYF.

This chain connects TRBV20-1 to TRBJ2-1, with a tentative D call TRBD1 (5 bases). Germline V gene sequence: CDR1 DFQATT, CDR2 SNEGSKA (reference sequence). Trimming stripped 7 bases from V and 7 bases from J, with 20 bases between. The CDR3 extends over 14 amino acids. The CDR3 DNA sequence: TGCAGTGTCCCTCCAAGGGGTACGTTTAATGAGCAGTTCTTC. It encodes CSVPPRGTFNEQFF.

The rearrangement uses TRBV24-1 and TRBJ2-7; TRBD2 matches 12 bases. The J call may be mistaken, given a closer DNA end match to TRBJ2-5. This CDR3 has 15 residues. Germline CDR1 is KGHDR and CDR2 is SFDVKD. CDR3 loop: CATSDSGTSGETQYF. CDR3 DNA: TGTGCCACCAGTGATTCGGGGACTAGCGGGGAGACCCAGTACTTC.

This clonotype was recorded a few times. The chain combines TRBV15 with TRBJ2-5; 8 bases match TRBD1. The CDR3 spans 14 residues. The J segment lost 4 bases and the V segment lost 3 bases, leaving 4 bases of the junction unmatched. The V gene's germline CDR1 is LNHNV and CDR2 YYDKDF (reference sequence). The CDR3 DNA is TGTGCCACCAGCAGGGACAGGGTGTTAGAGACCCAGTACTTC. This encodes CATSRDRVLETQYF.

The rearrangement uses TRBV27 and TRBJ1-4, with D hard to call. The V gene's germline CDR1 is MNHEY and CDR2 SMNVEV (reference sequence). This CDR3 has 15 residues. V was clipped by 0 bases and J by 2 bases, with 7 bases between them. The CDR3 loop reads CASSLSLGTNEKLFF. The CDR3 DNA reads TGTGCCAGCAGTTTATCGCTGGGGACTAATGAAAAACTGTTTTTT. Full variable domain (remainder filled in from reference TRBV27 and TRBJ1-4): EAQVTQNPRYLITVTGKKLTVTCSQNMNHEYMSWYRQDPGLGLRQIYYSMNVEVTDKGDVPEGYKVSRKEKRNFPLILESPSPNQTSLYFCASSLSLGTNEKLFFGSGTQLSVL.

The J gene is TRBJ1-6, the V gene TRBV11-2; no reliable D call. The CDR3 runs to 12 residues. Looked up from germline, CDR1 is SGHAT and CDR2 is FQNNGV. Trimming took off 7 bases at V and 8 bases at J, with 9 bases between the two ends. Written as DNA, the CDR3 is TGTGCCAGCAATTTCGGGTATTCACCCCTCCACTTT. This translates into CASNFGYSPLHF.

For this clonotype: This may be a read error: a much more frequent sequence differs by one nucleotide. The chain uses TRBV12-3 or TRBV12-4 and TRBJ2-4; D remains unclear. V dropped 2 bases and J dropped 13 bases, with 18 bases sitting between them. This CDR3 contains 14 residues. DNA for the CDR3: TGTGCCAGCAGTTTACGTCTCCCCTCCTACAAGCAGTACTTC. This sequence encodes CASSLRLPSYKQYF.

This clonotype was observed at least ten times. Germline and junction disagree at one end, which may indicate a read error. CDR3 sequence reads: CASSQVRQETQYF. CDR3 DNA sequence: TGTGCCAGCAGCCAAGTTCGACAAGAGACCCAGTACTTC. The rearrangement joins TRBV4-1 to TRBJ2-5; D is unclear. The CDR3 has 13 amino acids. Germline CDR1 reads MGHRA; CDR2 reads YSYEKL.

This clonotype was observed once. This rearrangement joins TRBV28 to TRBJ1-2; 7 nucleotides agree with TRBD1. Looked up from germline, CDR1 is MDHEN and CDR2 is SYDVKM. The CDR3 is made up of 15 amino acids. V gave up 2 bases and J gave up 1 base; unmatched junction bases: 4. The CDR3 DNA reads TGTGCCAGCAGTTTAGCGGACAGGATTAACTATGGCTACACCTTC. Its translation: CASSLADRINYGYTF.

There are a few counts of this clonotype. This chain uses TRBV28 with TRBJ1-2; 7 bases align to TRBD1. The CDR3 is 14 residues long. Per the germline V gene, CDR1 is MDHEN and CDR2 is SYDVKM. The V gene end was trimmed by 7 bases and the J gene end by 1 base; junction bases not matched to a gene: 6. This CDR3 is CASKGTELNYGYTF. The DNA of the CDR3 is TGTGCCAGCAAAGGGACAGAGCTTAACTATGGCTACACCTTC.

The chain has TRBV11-2 and TRBJ2-7, with 8 bases that match TRBD2. Germline V CDR1 and CDR2: SGHAT, FQNNGV. Trimming removed 4 bases from V and 2 bases from J; junction bases left unmatched: 16. CDR3 length equals 18 residues. Here the CDR3 reads CASSSPRAGGRVAYEQYF. CDR3 nucleotides: TGTGCCAGCAGCTCGCCGCGGGCGGGGGGCCGAGTCGCCTACGAGCAGTACTTC.

The rearrangement links TRBV6-5 to TRBJ2-1; 9 bases map to TRBD1. The V gene's germline CDR1 is MNHEY and CDR2 SVGAGI. Unmatched junction bases numbered 5, after V lost 0 bases and J lost 2 bases. This CDR3 has 17 amino acids. In nucleotides, the CDR3 is TGTGCCAGCAGTTACTCTTTTAGGGACAGGGCCTACAATGAGCAGTTCTTC. Translated, it gives CASSYSFRDRAYNEQFF.

The genes are TRBV20-1 and TRBJ1-1; 7 bases line up with TRBD1. V lost 3 bases, J lost 1 base, and 17 bases stayed unmatched. Germline CDR1 is DFQATT and CDR2 is SNEGSKA (reference sequence). The CDR3 totals 18 residues. Written as DNA, the CDR3 is TGCAGTGCTAGGATAGACGGGACAGCAGGGGGGTCGAACACTGAAGCTTTCTTT. The encoded protein is CSARIDGTAGGSNTEAFF.

This clonotype was seen more than once but under ten times. The chain carries TRBV28 and TRBJ1-5; 8 bases agree with TRBD1. CDR1 is MDHEN, CDR2 SYDVKM, per germline. V lost 3 bases and J lost 0; bases outside the gene matches: 4. The CDR3 loop spans 16 amino acids. CDR3 protein: CASSFGTGYSNQPQHF. The CDR3 coding sequence is TGTGCCAGCAGTTTTGGGACAGGCTATAGCAATCAGCCCCAGCATTTT.

The chain couples TRBV5-1 to TRBJ2-5; D remains unclear. The CDR3 spans 11 residues. Trimming stripped 10 bases from V and 2 bases from J, with 9 bases between. Germline lookup yields CDR1 SGHRS and CDR2 YFSETQ. The CDR3 nucleotides are TGCGCCTCCCAAAGACAAGAGACCCAGTACTTC. Protein product: CASQRQETQYF.

This clonotype was seen many times. V is TRBV2 and J is TRBJ2-7, with 9 bases matching TRBD1. The J segment lost 4 bases and the V segment lost 4 bases, leaving 2 bases of the junction unmatched. The CDR3 sequence is 13 residues long. Germline CDR1 is SNHLY and CDR2 is FYNNEI. The CDR3 DNA sequence: TGTGCCAGCAGTGCCGGGACAGGGTACGAGCAGTACTTC. This sequence encodes CASSAGTGYEQYF. The full variable domain, its missing parts supplied by reference TRBV2 and TRBJ2-7, is EPEVTQTPSHQVTQMGQEVILRCVPISNHLYFYWYRQILGQKVEFLVSFYNNEISEKSEIFDDQFSVERPDGSNFTLKIRSTKLEDSAMYFCASSAGTGYEQYFGPGTRLTVT.

This clonotype showed up just a few times. The J gene is TRBJ1-2, the V gene TRBV3-1, with D possibly TRBD1 on 5 matching bases. The CDR3 extends over 15 amino acids. The germline V and J ends were trimmed by 3 bases and 6 bases, with 17 bases remaining between them. Germline loops: CDR1 LGHDT, CDR2 YNNKEL (reference sequence). DNA of the CDR3: TGTGCCAGCAGCCAGGGACGGGGCAGTTCCAATGGCTACACCTTC. Translating gives CASSQGRGSSNGYTF. Variable domain in full (rest from reference TRBV3-1 and TRBJ1-2): DTAVSQTPKYLVTQMGNDKSIKCEQNLGHDTMYWYKQDSKKFLKIMFSYNNKELIINETVPNRFSPKSPDKAHLNLHINSLELGDSAVYFCASSQGRGSSNGYTFGSGTRLTVV.

This chain uses TRBV14 with TRBJ2-5; 13 bases line up with TRBD2. The V segment lost 4 bases and the J segment 7 bases; nucleotides outside the gene matches: 9. Germline V CDR1 and CDR2: SGHDN, FVKESK. The CDR3 covers 16 residues. The CDR3 DNA reads as TGTGCCAGCAGCCCCAGGACTAGCGGGAGTTCAGGGACCCAGTACTTC. It yields the protein CASSPRTSGSSGTQYF.

To note about this clonotype: The junction shows a germline mismatch at one end, possibly a read error. J is TRBJ1-1 and V is TRBV6-6; D is unclear. Germline V CDR1 and CDR2: MNHNY, SVGAGI (reference sequence). This CDR3 comprises 12 residues. The CDR3 sequence: CAGSYGNTEAFF. The DNA for the CDR3 is TGTGCCGGCAGTTACGGAAACACTGAAGCTTTCTTT.

In regard to this clonotype: One end of the junction fails to match germline, which may point to a read error. This chain connects TRBV12-3 or TRBV12-4 to TRBJ1-4; D may be TRBD1 (6 bases). This CDR3 comprises 15 residues. The CDR3 is CASSSRTATNEKLVF. In DNA form, the CDR3 reads TGTGCCAGCAGTTCCCGGACAGCAACTAATGAAAAACTGGTTTTT.